This entry lists 6 T cell receptor beta chains sequenced from one sample in a study of T cells in Graves' hyperthyroidism and ophthalmopathy. RNA transcripts yielded amplified TCR beta CDR3 regions. HTBI primers were the set used in a first-round RT-PCR of the TCR CDR3. Via MiXCR, TCRdb re-called the multiplex PCR reads, giving one row per CDR3 protein. Found here are about 400,000 distinct CDR3 sequences, about a sixth of them singletons; the top ten hold approximately 8%. Sequencing was done on a sample of blood. These receptors all come from a woman between 18 and 29 years old with Graves' hyperthyroidism.

The chain has TRBV11-2 and TRBJ2-5, with 9 bases lining up with TRBD2. The CDR3 has 16 amino acids. V lost 5 bases, J lost 1 base, and 8 bases stayed unmatched. Looked up from germline, CDR1 is SGHAT and CDR2 is FQNNGV. The CDR3 is CASSPAGGAFQETQYF. DNA of the CDR3: TGTGCCAGCAGCCCGGCGGGGGGGGCTTTCCAAGAGACCCAGTACTTC. The full variable domain, in which reference TRBV11-2 and TRBJ2-5 provide the parts outside the CDR3, is EAGVAQSPRYKIIEKRQSVAFWCNPISGHATLYWYQQILGQGPKLLIQFQNNGVVDDSQLPKDRFSAERLKGVDSTLKIQPAKLEDSAVYLCASSPAGGAFQETQYFGPGTRLLVL.

This clonotype was observed at least ten times. The chain couples TRBV5-1 to TRBJ2-3, with TRBD1 identical over 7 bases. Germline V CDR1 and CDR2: SGHRS, YFSETQ. The CDR3 is 14 amino acids. J gave up 4 bases and V 0 bases, and 2 bases lay outside the gene matches. The CDR3 DNA is TGCGCCAGCAGCTTGGCTGGACAGGCAGATACGCAGTATTTT. It translates to CASSLAGQADTQYF.

V is TRBV6-5 and J is TRBJ1-2; D not resolved. Germline V gives CDR1 MNHEY, CDR2 SVGAGI. This CDR3 spans 12 amino acids. V dropped 2 bases and J dropped 4 bases, with 5 bases sitting between them. CDR3 amino acids: CASSYSLYGYTF. The CDR3 DNA reads TGTGCCAGCAGTTACAGCCTCTATGGCTACACCTTC.

This clonotype was seen many times. The rearrangement uses TRBV19 and TRBJ2-7; tentative D call: TRBD1 (5 bases). The V end was cut by 1 base, the J end by 2 bases, with 12 bases between. The length of the CDR3 is 15 residues. CDR1 is LNHDA, CDR2 SQIVND, per germline (reference sequence). CDR3 coding DNA: TGTGCCAGTAGTATAGTAGGGGATTTCGCCTACGAGCAGTACTTC. This translates into CASSIVGDFAYEQYF. Combining the CDR3 with reference TRBV19 and TRBJ2-7 gives the whole variable domain DGGITQSPKYLFRKEGQNVTLSCEQNLNHDAMYWYRQDPGQGLRLIYYSQIVNDFQKGDIAEGYSVSREKKESFPLTVTSAQKNPTAFYLCASSIVGDFAYEQYFGPGTRLTVT.

In this sample, this clonotype turned up many times. The rearrangement joins TRBV7-9 to TRBJ2-7, with TRBD1 matching 9 bases. The CDR3 spans 18 residues. V was clipped by 0 bases and J by 0 bases; unmatched bases: 9. The germline V gene has CDR1 SEHNR and CDR2 FQNEAQ (reference sequence). The CDR3 region has the DNA TGTGCCAGCAGCTTAGCTACAGGGGGCCCTATTAGCTCCTACGAGCAGTACTTC. Protein sequence: CASSLATGGPISSYEQYF.

In this sample, this clonotype turned up many times. The CDR3 coding sequence is TGTGCCAGCAAGGGAGCACAGATCTCCCGGGCAGATACGCAGTATTTT. Amino acid sequence: CASKGAQISRADTQYF. The chain uses TRBV2 and TRBJ2-3; maybe TRBD2 (5 bases). Trimming left V 7 bases short and J 4 bases short, with 21 bases between. CDR1 and CDR2 from the germline V gene are SNHLY and FYNNEI. This CDR3 is 16 amino acids long.